Reported below is one T cell receptor (beta chain). These data originate in a study of ipilimumab plus nivolumab after autologous stem cell transplantation. The germline V gene has CDR1 MNHEY and CDR2 SMNVEV (reference sequence). Between the trimmed V and J ends, which lost 0 bases and 7 bases, there was a span of 13 bases. The CDR3 runs to 14 residues. Sequencing was performed with immunoSEQ multiplex PCR; in TCRdb, only in-frame clones are kept and a portion is missing. The table records roughly 16,000 clones, 75% to 85% of them present only once. Checkpoint therapy with ipilimumab 1 mg/kg began 14 to 28 days after transplant.

The input for sequencing was PBMCs, taken in a trial of ipilimumab plus nivolumab as post-transplant consolidation. The chain carries TRBV27 and TRBJ2-7; the D gene is possibly TRBD2 (6 bases). The clonotype was recovered from a male donor with diffuse large B-cell lymphoma. The CDR3 here is CASSLSFGGTEQYF. Here the CDR3 DNA reads TGTGCCAGCAGTTTATCCTTCGGGGGTACGGAGCAGTACTTC.